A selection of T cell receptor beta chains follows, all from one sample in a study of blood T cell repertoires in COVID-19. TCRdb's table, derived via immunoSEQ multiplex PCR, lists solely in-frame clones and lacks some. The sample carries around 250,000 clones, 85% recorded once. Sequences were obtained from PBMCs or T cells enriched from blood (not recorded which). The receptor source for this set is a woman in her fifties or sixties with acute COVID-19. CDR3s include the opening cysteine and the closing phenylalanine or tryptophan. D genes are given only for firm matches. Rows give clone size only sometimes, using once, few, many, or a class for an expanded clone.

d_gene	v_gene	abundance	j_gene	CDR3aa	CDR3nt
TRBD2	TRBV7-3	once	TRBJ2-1	CASSLRGGNEQFF	TGTGCCAGCAGCTTGCGGGGGGGCAATGAGCAGTTCTTC
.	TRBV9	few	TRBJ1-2	CASSVATEGNYGYTF	TGTGCCAGCAGCGTAGCGACAGAAGGAAACTATGGCTACACCTTC
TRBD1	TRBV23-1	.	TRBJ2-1	CASSLPGQQHEQFF	TGCGCCAGCAGTCTACCGGGACAGCAACATGAGCAGTTCTTC
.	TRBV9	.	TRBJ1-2	CASSVTIRDTYYTF	TGTGCCAGCAGCGTCACGATTAGAGACACCTACTACACCTTC
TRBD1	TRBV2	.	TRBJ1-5	CASKGQSDSNQPQHF	TGTGCCAGCAAGGGACAGTCCGATAGCAATCAGCCCCAGCATTTT
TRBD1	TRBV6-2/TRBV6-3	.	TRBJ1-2	CASSQTGVEGYTF	TGTGCCAGCAGTCAAACAGGGGTCGAAGGCTACACCTTC
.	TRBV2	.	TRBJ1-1	CASSDRDTEAFF	TGTGCCAGCAGTGACAGGGACACTGAAGCTTTCTTT
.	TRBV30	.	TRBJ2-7	CAWSGFAASGTGVYEQYF	TGTGCCTGGAGCGGATTCGCAGCCTCCGGGACGGGAGTCTACGAGCAGTACTTC
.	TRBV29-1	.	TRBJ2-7	CSVGRETMDEQYF	TGCAGCGTTGGACGGGAGACGATGGACGAGCAGTACTTC
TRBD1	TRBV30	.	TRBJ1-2	CAWSEGARDYGYTF	TGTGCCTGGAGCGAGGGGGCGCGGGACTATGGCTACACCTTC
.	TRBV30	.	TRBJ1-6	CAWTSTTGTLHF	TGTGCCTGGACCTCTACAACAGGGACCCTCCACTTT
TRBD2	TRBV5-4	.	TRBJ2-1	CASSFSGLGDEQFF	TGTGCCAGCAGCTTTAGCGGGCTTGGGGATGAGCAGTTCTTC
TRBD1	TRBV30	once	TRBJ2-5	CAWSPTGAEETQYF	TGTGCCTGGAGCCCGACAGGGGCCGAAGAGACCCAGTACTTC
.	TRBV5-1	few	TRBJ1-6	CASSSGAAEHNSPLHF	TGCGCCAGCAGCTCCGGAGCGGCAGAACATAATTCACCCCTCCACTTT
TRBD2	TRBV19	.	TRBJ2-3	CASSIMTSGGADTQYF	TGTGCCAGTAGTATTATGACTAGCGGGGGGGCAGATACGCAGTATTTT
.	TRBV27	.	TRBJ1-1	CASSLIGSGVNTEAFF	TGTGCCAGCAGCCTAATAGGTTCGGGAGTGAACACTGAAGCTTTCTTT
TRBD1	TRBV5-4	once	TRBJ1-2	CASSPGTGGPANYGYTF	TGTGCCAGCAGCCCCGGGACAGGGGGTCCAGCTAACTATGGCTACACCTTC
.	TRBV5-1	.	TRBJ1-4	CASSSVTGEKLFF	TGCGCCAGCAGCTCGGTAACAGGGGAAAAACTGTTTTTT
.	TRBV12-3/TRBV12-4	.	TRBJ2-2	CASIGVWAGELFF	TGTGCCAGCATCGGGGTGTGGGCCGGGGAGCTGTTTTTT
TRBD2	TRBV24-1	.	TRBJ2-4	CATGRGRGDIQYF	TGTGCCACCGGACGGGGGCGGGGGGACATTCAGTACTTC
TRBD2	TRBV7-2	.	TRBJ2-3	CASSPGASGLDTQYF	TGTGCCAGCAGCCCCGGGGCTAGCGGGTTGGATACGCAGTATTTT
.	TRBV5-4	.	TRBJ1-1	CASSKGSEGRTEAFF	TGTGCCAGCAGCAAGGGGTCGGAGGGTAGGACTGAAGCTTTCTTT
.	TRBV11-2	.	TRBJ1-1	CASGRGGYTEAFF	TGTGCCAGCGGCCGCGGGGGCTACACTGAAGCTTTCTTT
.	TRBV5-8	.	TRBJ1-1	CASSLVTRGTEAFF	TGTGCCAGCAGCTTGGTCACCCGAGGCACTGAAGCTTTCTTT
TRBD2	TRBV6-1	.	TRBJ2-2	CASSDLAGGGPYTGELFF	TGTGCCAGCAGTGATTTGGCCGGCGGGGGTCCCTACACCGGGGAGCTGTTTTTT
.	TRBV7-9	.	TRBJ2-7	CASSLGQGGVYEQYF	TGTGCCAGCAGCTTAGGACAGGGAGGCGTATACGAGCAGTACTTC
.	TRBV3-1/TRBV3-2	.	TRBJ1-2	CASSQEISSTAYGYTF	TGTGCCAGCAGCCAAGAAATAAGTTCGACAGCCTATGGCTACACCTTC
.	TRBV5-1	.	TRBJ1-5	CASSLAGGNQPQHF	TGCGCCAGCAGCTTGGCGGGGGGGAATCAGCCCCAGCATTTT
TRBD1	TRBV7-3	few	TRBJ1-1	CASSTQGAGTEAFF	TGTGCCAGCAGCACACAGGGGGCAGGGACTGAAGCTTTCTTT
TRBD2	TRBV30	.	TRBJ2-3	CAWRGTSPIQYF	TGTGCCTGGAGGGGGACTAGCCCTATTCAGTATTTT
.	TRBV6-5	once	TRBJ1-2	CASSRSGYGYTF	TGTGCCAGCAGTCGGAGTGGATATGGCTACACCTTC